Following are 17 T cell receptor beta chains from one sample sequenced in a study of blood T cells in healthy people across ages. Primers used in a second PCR of about 6 to 11 cycles were a sample-barcoded 5' primer and a J-beta primer mix. TCRdb reanalysed the 5' RACE reads using MiXCR and keeps one entry per CDR3 protein. Altogether fewer than 2 million distinct CDR3 sequences are present, about two fifths being singletons, with the ten largest covering under 25%. The sequenced sample consisted of blood. All receptors come from a human donor in good health.

The V and J genes are TRBV15 and TRBJ2-1; TRBD2 is a possible D gene (5 bases). This CDR3 is 15 amino acids long. Trimming cost V 0 bases and J 9 bases, with 15 bases left between them. From germline, CDR1 is LNHNV and CDR2 YYDKDF (reference sequence). The DNA for the CDR3 is TGTGCCACCAGCAGAGATGTGGGAAGGGCGGGTGAGCAGTTCTTC. Amino acid sequence: CATSRDVGRAGEQFF. The complete variable domain, with remaining parts taken from reference TRBV15 and TRBJ2-1, reads DAMVIQNPRYQVTQFGKPVTLSCSQTLNHNVMYWYQQKSSQAPKLLFHYYDKDFNNEADTPDNFQSRRPNTSFCFLDIRSPGLGDTAMYLCATSRDVGRAGEQFFGPGTRLTVL.

This clonotype was recorded once. Written as DNA, the CDR3 is TGTGCCAGCAGCTTATACGAGGGCGCCTACACCTTC. Its translation: CASSLYEGAYTF. V and J are TRBV7-2 and TRBJ1-2; D is undetermined. CDR3 length: 12 amino acids. CDR1 is SGHTA and CDR2 is FQGNSA in the germline V gene. Trimming removed 2 bases from V and 10 bases from J, with 11 bases in between.

J is TRBJ1-2 and V is TRBV29-1; 7 positions agree with TRBD1. The length of the CDR3 is 11 residues. CDR1 SQVTM and CDR2 ANQGSEA come from the germline V gene. Trimming took 7 bases from V and 6 from J; bases not matched to a gene: 5. This chain's CDR3 is CSAQGGDGYTF. CDR3 bases: TGCAGCGCTCAGGGGGGGGATGGCTACACCTTC.

The chain links TRBV20-1 to TRBJ2-1; weak D call: TRBD2 (6 bases). CDR1 is DFQATT, CDR2 SNEGSKA, per germline (reference sequence). This CDR3 region has 15 residues. The V end lost 3 bases, the J end lost 9 bases, and 21 bases lay between the germline ends. In DNA form, the CDR3 reads TGCAGTGCTAGCCCAGGCCATAGCGGTTCGAGTGAGCAGTTCTTC. Translating gives CSASPGHSGSSEQFF.

The rearrangement links TRBV28 to TRBJ2-4; the D gene is possibly TRBD2 (6 bases). The J call may be faulty, since TRBJ2-7 better matches the DNA end. The CDR3 runs to 13 residues. Germline V gives CDR1 MDHEN, CDR2 SYDVKM. The CDR3 sequence: CASRGSLAYEQYF. CDR3 sequence (DNA): TGTGCCAGCCGGGGGAGTCTGGCCTACGAGCAGTACTTC.

This clonotype turned up a few times. V usage is TRBV20-1 and J usage is TRBJ2-7; D unresolved. Per the germline V gene, CDR1 is DFQATT and CDR2 is SNEGSKA (reference sequence). This CDR3 comprises 12 residues. Deletions cut 0 bases from V and 5 bases from J, with 8 bases between. The CDR3 DNA reads TGCAGTGCTAGAGAGGGCGCAAACGAGCAGTACTTC. Translated: CSAREGANEQYF.

This clonotype was observed a single time. The chain carries TRBV29-1 and TRBJ2-1; TRBD1 matches 7 bases. The end of the DNA is better explained by TRBJ2-7, so the J call may be wrong. The germline gives CDR1 SQVTM, CDR2 ANQGSEA. The CDR3 extends over 17 amino acids. CDR3 bases: TGCAGCGTTGAAGCTTTCGGTAGGGACAGCTCCTACAATGAGCAGTACTTC. It specifies CSVEAFGRDSSYNEQYF.

There are a few counts of this clonotype. This chain links TRBV12-3 or TRBV12-4 with TRBJ1-1, with D perhaps matching TRBD1 (5 bases). The CDR3 has 14 amino acids. V was pared by 7 bases and J by 5 bases, with 17 bases between. The CDR3: CASTPGRGRTEAFF. The CDR3 nucleotides read TGTGCCAGCACCCCCGGGAGGGGACGGACTGAAGCTTTCTTT.

This clonotype was seen a few times. The rearrangement joins TRBV6-1 to TRBJ1-2; D not certain. CDR3 length equals 14 residues. CDR1 and CDR2 from the germline V gene are MNHNS and SASEGT. V was clipped by 4 bases and J by 6 bases, with 15 bases between them. The CDR3 spells CASSAWQKQNGYTF. The DNA for the CDR3 is TGTGCCAGCAGTGCCTGGCAGAAGCAGAATGGCTACACCTTC.

There are a few counts of this clonotype. CDR3: CASSASGSGANVLTF. The DNA of the CDR3 is TGCGCCAGCAGCGCAAGCGGCTCTGGGGCCAACGTCCTGACTTTC. The rearrangement links TRBV5-1 to TRBJ2-6, with a tentative D call TRBD2 (5 bases). Per the germline V gene, CDR1 is SGHRS and CDR2 is YFSETQ. The CDR3 sequence is 15 residues long. V was cut by 4 bases and J by 0 bases, with 8 bases left in between.

The rearrangement uses TRBV5-1 and TRBJ2-7; D call uncertain. The germline CDR1 and CDR2 sequences are SGHRS and YFSETQ. V lost 9 bases to trimming and J lost 2 bases, with 18 bases between them. The CDR3 extends over 14 amino acids. CDR3 region: CAIKAAADTYEQYF. The CDR3 DNA reads as TGCGCCATTAAAGCCGCAGCAGACACCTACGAGCAGTACTTC. Together with reference TRBV5-1 and TRBJ2-7, the CDR3 gives the full variable domain: KAGVTQTPRYLIKTRGQQVTLSCSPISGHRSVSWYQQTPGQGLQFLFEYFSETQRNKGNFPGRFSGRQFSNSRSEMNVSTLELGDSALYLCAIKAAADTYEQYFGPGTRLTVT.

This chain links TRBV6-6 with TRBJ1-1; TRBD1 is a possible D gene (6 bases). The CDR3 sequence is 14 residues long. Germline CDR1 is MNHNY and CDR2 is SVGAGI (reference sequence). V lost 6 bases to trimming and J lost 3 bases, with 14 bases between them. CDR3 nucleotides: TGTGCCAGCAGGTTAGCGGACAGTCACACTGAAGCTTTCTTT. Its protein is CASRLADSHTEAFF.

The J gene is TRBJ2-5, the V gene TRBV20-1; 10 positions match TRBD1. The CDR3 runs to 16 residues. CDR1 and CDR2 (germline): DFQATT, SNEGSKA (reference sequence). V was clipped by 1 base and J by 11 bases; unmatched bases: 16. CDR3 sequence reads: CSARVLPGTGEGQQYF. CDR3 sequence (DNA): TGCAGTGCTAGAGTTCTCCCCGGGACAGGGGAGGGTCAGCAGTACTTC.

The DNA of the CDR3 is TGTGCCAGCCAAGGGACAAGCTCCTACAATGAGCAGTTCTTC. Its protein product is CASQGTSSYNEQFF. The chain carries TRBV11-3 and TRBJ2-1, with D perhaps matching TRBD1 (6 bases). The V gene's germline CDR1 is SGHNT and CDR2 YENEEA. V lost 8 bases and J 0 bases, leaving 11 bases between the germline ends. There are 14 residues in the CDR3.

The chain links TRBV6-5 to TRBJ1-4; TRBD1 matches 7 bases. The trim removed 2 bases at V and 8 bases at J, leaving 5 bases unmatched. Per the germline V gene, CDR1 is MNHEY and CDR2 is SVGAGI. This CDR3 has 14 residues. The CDR3 loop reads CASSYDRAEEKLFF. The CDR3 DNA reads TGTGCCAGCAGTTACGACAGGGCGGAGGAAAAACTGTTTTTT.

This clonotype has a handful of counts. This chain uses TRBV4-1 with TRBJ2-4; D is uncertain. The CDR3 is 16 residues long. Trimming pared 0 bases from V and 2 bases from J, leaving 11 bases between. Looked up from germline, CDR1 is MGHRA and CDR2 is YSYEKL. The CDR3 DNA sequence: TGCGCCAGCAGCCAAGAACACTGGCAATCCAAAAACATTCAGTACTTC. Protein: CASSQEHWQSKNIQYF.

J is TRBJ2-7 and V is TRBV6-5, with TRBD1 matching 12 bases. Germline assignment: CDR1 MNHEY and CDR2 SVGAGI. The CDR3 has 18 residues. V trimming: 4 bases; J trimming: 1 base; junction bases outside the gene matches: 11. CDR3 coding DNA: TGTGCCAGCAGTTGGGGACGCCCGGGACAGGGGGCGTCCTACGAGCAGTACTTC. Protein sequence: CASSWGRPGQGASYEQYF.